Listed below are T cell receptor beta chains from one sample, sequenced in a study of T cell repertoires in ileal Crohn's disease. Assay: immunoSEQ multiplex PCR; the TCRdb copy retains only in-frame clones and omits some. The sample shows about 16,000 clones, almost 90% of them seen only once. Sequenced material: ileal tissue. The receptors here all came from an adult with Crohn's disease. CDR3s include the opening cysteine and the closing phenylalanine or tryptophan. D genes are given only for firm matches. Clone size is not always given. Where it is, it says once, few, many or a class for expanded clones.

CDR3 protein,CDR3 DNA,clone size,V gene,D gene,J gene
CASSRSRDRGDSPLHF,TGTGCCAGCAGCCGCTCCCGGGACAGGGGAGATTCACCCCTCCACTTT,NA,TRBV4-2,TRBD1,TRBJ1-6
CAWSRQDTEAFF,TGTGCCTGGAGTAGGCAGGACACTGAAGCTTTCTTT,NA,TRBV30,NA,TRBJ1-1
CASSLMSSGNTIYF,TGTGCCAGCAGCTTAATGAGCTCTGGAAACACCATATATTTT,NA,TRBV11-2,NA,TRBJ1-3
CSASNPYEQYF,TGCAGTGCTAGTAATCCCTACGAGCAGTACTTC,NA,TRBV20-1,NA,TRBJ2-7
CAAGTSGRPEVYNEQFF,TGTGCCGCAGGGACTAGCGGGAGGCCCGAGGTGTACAATGAGCAGTTCTTC,NA,TRBV10-3,TRBD2,TRBJ2-1
CASSLDSLVDSFLANYGYTF,TGTGCCAGCAGCTTAGACTCTCTGGTAGACAGCTTCCTTGCCAACTATGGCTACACCTTC,NA,TRBV7-8,NA,TRBJ1-2
CASSETSGYTDTQYF,TGCGCCAGCAGTGAGACTAGCGGCTACACAGATACGCAGTATTTT,NA,TRBV10-2,TRBD2,TRBJ2-3
CSVELAGRATDTQYF,TGCAGCGTTGAGCTAGCGGGCCGTGCCACAGATACGCAGTATTTT,once,TRBV29-1,TRBD2,TRBJ2-3
CASGSGRGEQYF,TGTGCCAGCGGTAGCGGGAGGGGCGAGCAGTACTTC,NA,TRBV7-3,TRBD2,TRBJ2-7
CASSLAGTGGYEQYF,TGCGCCAGCAGCTTGGCTGGGACAGGGGGGTACGAGCAGTACTTC,NA,TRBV5-1,TRBD1,TRBJ2-7